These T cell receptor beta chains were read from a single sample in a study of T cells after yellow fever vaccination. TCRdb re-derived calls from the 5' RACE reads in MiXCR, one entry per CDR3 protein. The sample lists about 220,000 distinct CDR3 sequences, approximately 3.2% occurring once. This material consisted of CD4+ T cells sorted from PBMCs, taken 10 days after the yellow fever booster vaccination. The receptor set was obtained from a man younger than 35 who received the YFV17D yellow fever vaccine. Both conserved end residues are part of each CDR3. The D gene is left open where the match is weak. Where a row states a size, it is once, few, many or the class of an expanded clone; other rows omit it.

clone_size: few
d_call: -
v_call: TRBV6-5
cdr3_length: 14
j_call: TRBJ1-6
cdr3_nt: TGTGCCAGCAGCCGAGGGGGGCCCAATTCACCCCTCCACTTT
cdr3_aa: CASSRGGPNSPLHF

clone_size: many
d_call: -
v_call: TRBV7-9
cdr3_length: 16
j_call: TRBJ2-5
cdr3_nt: TGTGCCAGCAGCTTATCGGTGGGGGGGCCTGAAGAGACCCAGTACTTC
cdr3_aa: CASSLSVGGPEETQYF

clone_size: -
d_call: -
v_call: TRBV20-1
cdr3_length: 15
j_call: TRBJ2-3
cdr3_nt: TGCAGTGCACGGGGGGACAGCCGGCTAAGAGATACGCAGTATTTT
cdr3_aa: CSARGDSRLRDTQYF

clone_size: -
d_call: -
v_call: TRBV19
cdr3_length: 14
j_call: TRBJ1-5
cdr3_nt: TGTGCCAGTAGTAAGCTGGTGGAGGGTCAGCCCCAGCATTTT
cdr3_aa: CASSKLVEGQPQHF

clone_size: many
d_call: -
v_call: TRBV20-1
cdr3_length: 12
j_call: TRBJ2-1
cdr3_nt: TGCAGCCACTGGGGGGTGAGGAATGAGCAGTTCTTC
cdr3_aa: CSHWGVRNEQFF

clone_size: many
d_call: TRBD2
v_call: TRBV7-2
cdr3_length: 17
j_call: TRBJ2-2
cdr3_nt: TGTGCCAGCAGCTCCGGGACTAGCGGGGCGACCACCGGGGAGCTGTTTTTT
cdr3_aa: CASSSGTSGATTGELFF

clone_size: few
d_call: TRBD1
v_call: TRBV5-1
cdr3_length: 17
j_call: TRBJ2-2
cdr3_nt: TGCGCCAGCACTCGAGGGCCGGGACAGACGAACACCGGGGAGCTGTTTTTT
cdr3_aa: CASTRGPGQTNTGELFF

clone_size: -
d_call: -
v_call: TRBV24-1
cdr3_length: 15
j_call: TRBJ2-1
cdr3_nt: TGTGCCACCAGTGAATCTAGCGTAAAACTCGGTGAGCAGTTCTTC
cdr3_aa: CATSESSVKLGEQFF

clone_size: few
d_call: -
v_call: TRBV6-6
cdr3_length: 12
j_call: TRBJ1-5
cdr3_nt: TGTGCCAGTGTGGTGGGCAATCAGCCCCAGCATTTT
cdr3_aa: CASVVGNQPQHF

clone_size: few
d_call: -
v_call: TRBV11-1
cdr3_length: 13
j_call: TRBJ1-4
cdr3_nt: TGTGCCAGCAGCTTAGCTCCTAATGAAAAACTGTTTTTT
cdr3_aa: CASSLAPNEKLFF

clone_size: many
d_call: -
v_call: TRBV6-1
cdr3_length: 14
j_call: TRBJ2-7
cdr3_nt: TGTGCCAGCAGTGAAGACTACCGGGGCCGCGAGCAGTACTTC
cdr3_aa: CASSEDYRGREQYF

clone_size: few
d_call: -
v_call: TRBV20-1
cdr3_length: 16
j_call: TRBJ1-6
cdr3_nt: TGCAGTGCTAGAGACCCTAGGGGAGGGGGAGATTCACCCCTCCACTTT
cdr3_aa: CSARDPRGGGDSPLHF

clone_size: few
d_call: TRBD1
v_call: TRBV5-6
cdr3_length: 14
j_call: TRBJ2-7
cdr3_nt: TGTGCCAGCAGCCGTACAGGGGATACCTACGAGCAGTACTTC
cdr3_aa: CASSRTGDTYEQYF

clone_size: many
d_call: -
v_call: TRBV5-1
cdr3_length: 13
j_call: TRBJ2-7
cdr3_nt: TGCGCCAGCAGCTTGGGACTAGTGTCTGAGCAGTACTTC
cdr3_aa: CASSLGLVSEQYF

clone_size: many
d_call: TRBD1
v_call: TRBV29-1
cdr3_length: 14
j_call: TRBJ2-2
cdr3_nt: TGCAGCGTGAGACAGGGGTCGGGCACCGGGGAGCTGTTTTTT
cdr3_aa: CSVRQGSGTGELFF

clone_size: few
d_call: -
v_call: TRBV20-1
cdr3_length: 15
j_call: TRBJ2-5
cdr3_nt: TGCAGTGCTAGAGATCCTAGTAGCGGCCAAGAGACCCAGTACTTC
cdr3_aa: CSARDPSSGQETQYF

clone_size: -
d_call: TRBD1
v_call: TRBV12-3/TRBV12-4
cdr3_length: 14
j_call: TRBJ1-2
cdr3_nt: TGTGCCAGCAGGGAGGGACAGGGGGCCCATGGCTACACCTTC
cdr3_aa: CASREGQGAHGYTF

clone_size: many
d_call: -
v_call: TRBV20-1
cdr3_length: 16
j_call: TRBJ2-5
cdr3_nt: TGCAGTGCTAGAAGGGGTCGCGGGGACTACCAAGAGACCCAGTACTTC
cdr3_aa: CSARRGRGDYQETQYF

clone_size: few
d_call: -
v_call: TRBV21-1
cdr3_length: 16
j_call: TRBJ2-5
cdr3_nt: TGTGCCAGCAGCAAAGTAGCGACAGGAGAGAAAGAGACCCAGTACTTC
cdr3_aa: CASSKVATGEKETQYF

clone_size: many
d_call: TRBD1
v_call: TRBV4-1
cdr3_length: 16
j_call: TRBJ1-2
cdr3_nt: TGCGCCAGCAGCCAAGAGGGGACAGGGCCCGCCTATGGCTACACCTTC
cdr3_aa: CASSQEGTGPAYGYTF

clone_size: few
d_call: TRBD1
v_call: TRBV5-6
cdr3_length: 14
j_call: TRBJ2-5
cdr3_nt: TGTGCCAGCAGCGTACAGGGGTCCCGGGAGACCCAGTACTTC
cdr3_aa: CASSVQGSRETQYF

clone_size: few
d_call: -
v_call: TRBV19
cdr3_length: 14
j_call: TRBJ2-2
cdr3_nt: TGTGCCAGTAGTCCCCTGTTACGAACCGGGGAGCTGTTTTTT
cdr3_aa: CASSPLLRTGELFF

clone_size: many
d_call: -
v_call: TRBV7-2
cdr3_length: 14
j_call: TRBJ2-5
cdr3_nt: TGTGCCAGCAGCCGGAGATGGGGTCAAGAGACCCAGTACTTC
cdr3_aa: CASSRRWGQETQYF

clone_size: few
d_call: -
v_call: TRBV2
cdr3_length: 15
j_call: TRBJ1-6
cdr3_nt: TGTGCCAGCGCAATAGACTTGGGCTCGGACTCACCCCTCCACTTT
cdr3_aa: CASAIDLGSDSPLHF

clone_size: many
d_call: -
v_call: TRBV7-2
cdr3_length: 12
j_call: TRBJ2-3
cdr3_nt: TGTGCCAGCAGCGACTACGCAGATACGCAGTATTTT
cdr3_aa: CASSDYADTQYF

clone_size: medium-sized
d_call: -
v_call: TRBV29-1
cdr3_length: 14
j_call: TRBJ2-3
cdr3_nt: TGCAGCGTTTCAAGGGGGAGGGGCACAGATACGCAGTATTTT
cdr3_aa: CSVSRGRGTDTQYF

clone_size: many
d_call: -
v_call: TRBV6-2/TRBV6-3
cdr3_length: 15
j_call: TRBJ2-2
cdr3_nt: TGTGCCAGCAGATCTCCTCATGACTACACCGGGGAGCTGTTTTTT
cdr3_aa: CASRSPHDYTGELFF

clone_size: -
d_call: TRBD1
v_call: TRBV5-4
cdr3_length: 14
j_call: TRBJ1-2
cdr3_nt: TGTGCCAGCAGCACCCGACAGGGAGGCTATGGCTACACCTTC
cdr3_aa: CASSTRQGGYGYTF

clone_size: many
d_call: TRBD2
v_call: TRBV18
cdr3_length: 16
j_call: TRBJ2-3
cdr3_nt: TGTGCCAGCTCACCACCAACTAGCGGGGGCACAGATACGCAGTATTTT
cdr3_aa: CASSPPTSGGTDTQYF

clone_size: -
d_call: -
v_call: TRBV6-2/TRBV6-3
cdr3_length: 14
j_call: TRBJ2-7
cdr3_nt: TGTGCCAGCAGCCGACTTGGATATAGCTACGAGCAGTACTTC
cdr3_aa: CASSRLGYSYEQYF

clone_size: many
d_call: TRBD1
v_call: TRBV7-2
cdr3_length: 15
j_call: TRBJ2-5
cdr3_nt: TGTGCCAGCAGAACCGCAGGGGGCTGGCAAGAGACCCAGTACTTC
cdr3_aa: CASRTAGGWQETQYF

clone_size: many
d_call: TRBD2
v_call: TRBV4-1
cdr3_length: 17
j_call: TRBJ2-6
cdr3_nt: TGCGCCAGCAGCCGGGCGGGGGTAATCACTGGGGCCAACGTCCTGACTTTC
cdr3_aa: CASSRAGVITGANVLTF

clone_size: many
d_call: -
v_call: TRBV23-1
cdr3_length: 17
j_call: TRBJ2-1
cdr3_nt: TGCGCCAGCAGTCAATCCCCGGAGGATTGCCCCCACAATGAGCAGTTCTTC
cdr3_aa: CASSQSPEDCPHNEQFF

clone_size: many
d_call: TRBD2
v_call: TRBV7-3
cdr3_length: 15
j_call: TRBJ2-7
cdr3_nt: TGTGCCAGCAGCTTAAATGGCGGGGGAGTTGGCGAGCAGTACTTC
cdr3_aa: CASSLNGGGVGEQYF

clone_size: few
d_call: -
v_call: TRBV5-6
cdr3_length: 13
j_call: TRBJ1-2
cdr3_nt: TGTGCCAGCAGCTTAATTGGTCATAACGGCTACACCTTC
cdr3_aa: CASSLIGHNGYTF